This T cell receptor (beta chain) appears in the sequencing data of a study of T cells in Graves' hyperthyroidism and ophthalmopathy. General study results and limits: Using 13 V-J features, a model discriminated ophthalmopathy from stable hyperthyroidism.

V shed 0 bases and J 0 bases; nucleotides not matched to a gene: 6. The CDR3 has 17 residues. Germline-derived CDR1 and CDR2 are SGHRS and YFSETQ. RNA transcripts gave rise to amplified TCR beta CDR3 regions. The HTBI set primed first-round TCR CDR3 RT-PCR. TCRdb redid the calling of the multiplex PCR reads with MiXCR, one entry per CDR3 protein. The sample records about 640,000 distinct CDR3 sequences, about 20% being singletons. This clonotype was seen ten or more times. The target antigen is unknown. This rearrangement joins TRBV5-1 to TRBJ1-3; 7 bases fit TRBD1. The source is a man aged 25 to 40 with Graves' ophthalmopathy. The sample comprised blood. CDR3 bases: TGCGCCAGCAGCTTGGGGACAGGCCATATCTCTGGAAACACCATATATTTT. Protein sequence: CASSLGTGHISGNTIYF.